A single sample gave rise to the 13 T cell receptor beta chains below, sequenced in a study of OX40 agonist ivuxolimab in advanced cancers. Assay: immunoSEQ multiplex PCR; the TCRdb copy retains only in-frame clones and omits some. Of tens of thousands of clones in the sample, around 90% were seen once. The material was CD4+ or CD8+ T cells sorted from blood, obtained in a trial of the OX40 agonist ivuxolimab. The source of these receptors is an adult with an advanced solid tumor such as melanoma, head and neck, liver or kidney cancer.

V is TRBV6-1 and J is TRBJ2-1, with TRBD2 matching 7 bases. The CDR3 has 16 amino acids. The V gene's germline CDR1 is MNHNS and CDR2 SASEGT. V lost 2 bases, J lost 7 bases, and 11 bases stayed unmatched. The CDR3 is CASSERGGLGVNEQFF. CDR3 coding DNA: TGTGCCAGCAGTGAAAGGGGAGGGCTCGGCGTGAATGAGCAGTTCTTC.

The chain is built from TRBV6-6 and TRBJ2-3, with a possible D match to TRBD2 (5 bases). V was trimmed by 0 bases and J by 5 bases, leaving 12 bases between them. The V gene's germline CDR1 is MNHNY and CDR2 SVGAGI (reference sequence). This CDR3 is built from 15 residues. The chain's CDR3 is CASSYSQLAKDTQYF. CDR3 DNA: TGTGCCAGCAGTTACTCTCAGCTAGCCAAAGATACGCAGTATTTT.

The chain is built from TRBV30 and TRBJ1-3; the match to TRBD1 covers 8 bases. The CDR3 has 14 residues. Germline lookup yields CDR1 GTSNPN and CDR2 SVGIG (reference sequence). After removal of 1 base from V and 4 bases from J, the junction contained 3 bases not matched to a gene. DNA for the CDR3: TGTGCCTGGAGTGGGGACAGGACGGGAAACACCATATATTTT. It specifies CAWSGDRTGNTIYF.

The sample holds one count of this clone. CDR3 region: CASNGGKNTGELFF. The CDR3 bases are TGTGCCAGCAACGGAGGAAAAAACACCGGGGAGCTGTTTTTT. The chain recombines TRBV7-6 with TRBJ2-2; maybe TRBD2 (5 bases). Per the germline V gene, CDR1 is SGHVS and CDR2 is FNYEAQ. CDR3 length: 14 amino acids. The germline V and J ends were trimmed by 7 bases and 2 bases, with 11 bases remaining between them.

This clone was recorded a few times. The chain couples TRBV6-5 to TRBJ2-3; D is tentatively TRBD1 or TRBD2 (6 bases each). Germline CDR1 reads MNHEY; CDR2 reads SVGAGI. Trimming removed 7 bases from V and 2 bases from J, with 13 bases in between. This CDR3 spans 14 amino acids. Written as DNA, the CDR3 is TGTGCCAGCATGGAGGGGGGCACCACAGATACGCAGTATTTT. Translating gives CASMEGGTTDTQYF.

In its sample, this clone was seen once. The chain uses TRBV2 and TRBJ2-7; TRBD1 aligns across 7 bases. This CDR3 region has 13 residues. Unmatched junction bases numbered 5, after V lost 2 bases and J lost 7 bases. Germline V gene sequence: CDR1 SNHLY, CDR2 FYNNEI. CDR3 loop: CASSEMTGLEQYF. The CDR3 region has the DNA TGTGCCAGCAGTGAAATGACAGGGCTTGAGCAGTACTTC.

The chain joins TRBV4-3 to TRBJ2-5; TRBD2 agrees at 10 bases. Germline trimming cut 0 bases from V and 11 bases from J; bases unmatched to any gene: 12. The CDR3 runs 16 residues. Germline V gives CDR1 LGHNA, CDR2 YSLEER. CDR3 bases: TGCGCCAGCAGCCAAGAACTAGCGGGGCCCTATCGGGAGCAGTACTTC. It specifies CASSQELAGPYREQYF.

The gene calls are TRBV4-2 and TRBJ2-3; 8 bases map to TRBD1. The CDR3 is made up of 16 amino acids. The V gene's germline CDR1 is LGHNA and CDR2 YNFKEQ. V lost 1 base, J lost 4 bases, and 7 bases stayed unmatched. The CDR3 DNA is TGTGCCAGCAGCCAAGCGGGCACAGGGGGTTCAGATACGCAGTATTTT. This gives the protein CASSQAGTGGSDTQYF.

The V and J genes are TRBV7-8 and TRBJ2-1; 10 bases fit TRBD2. The CDR3 length is 19 residues. Germline V gives CDR1 SGHVS, CDR2 FQNEAQ. Trimming at V came to 0 bases and at J to 0 bases, leaving 8 bases not matched to a gene. The CDR3 nucleotides are TGTGCCAGCAGCTTAGCGCTGAGCGGGAGGGTCAGCTCCTACAATGAGCAGTTCTTC. This sequence encodes CASSLALSGRVSSYNEQFF.

The chain carries TRBV25-1 and TRBJ1-2, with D tentatively TRBD1 (5 bases). The germline V gene encodes CDR1 MGHDK and CDR2 SYGVNS. The V end lost 6 bases, the J end lost 1 base, and 15 bases lay between the germline ends. The CDR3 extends over 15 amino acids. The CDR3 reads CASSGTRDLNYGYTF. As DNA, the CDR3 is TGTGCCAGCAGCGGTACTAGGGACCTTAACTATGGCTACACCTTC.

This chain uses TRBV21-1 with TRBJ1-4. TRBV21-1 has pseudogene status. The CDR3 length is 14 residues. The CDR3 coding sequence is TGTGCCAGCAGCAAAGATAGGGAAGGTGAAAAACTGTTTTTT. Its protein product is CASSKDREGEKLFF.

CDR3 sequence: CASSLVGGNTEAFF. CDR3 DNA: TGTGCCAGCAGCTTGGTTGGGGGGAACACTGAAGCTTTCTTT. V is TRBV7-9 and J is TRBJ1-1, with TRBD1 as a possible D gene (5 bases). Between the trimmed V and J ends, which lost 3 bases and 1 base, there was a span of 9 bases. There are 14 residues in the CDR3. CDR1 and CDR2 (germline): SEHNR, FQNEAQ (reference sequence).

This CDR3 reads CAISETGGNYGYTF. CDR3 DNA sequence: TGTGCCATCAGTGAAACAGGGGGGAACTATGGCTACACCTTC. This rearrangement joins TRBV10-3 to TRBJ1-2; 8 bases align to TRBD1. The V and J ends lost 3 bases and 2 bases, in that order; junction bases with no gene match: 2. The germline V gene has CDR1 ENHRY and CDR2 SYGVKD. This CDR3 has 14 amino acids.